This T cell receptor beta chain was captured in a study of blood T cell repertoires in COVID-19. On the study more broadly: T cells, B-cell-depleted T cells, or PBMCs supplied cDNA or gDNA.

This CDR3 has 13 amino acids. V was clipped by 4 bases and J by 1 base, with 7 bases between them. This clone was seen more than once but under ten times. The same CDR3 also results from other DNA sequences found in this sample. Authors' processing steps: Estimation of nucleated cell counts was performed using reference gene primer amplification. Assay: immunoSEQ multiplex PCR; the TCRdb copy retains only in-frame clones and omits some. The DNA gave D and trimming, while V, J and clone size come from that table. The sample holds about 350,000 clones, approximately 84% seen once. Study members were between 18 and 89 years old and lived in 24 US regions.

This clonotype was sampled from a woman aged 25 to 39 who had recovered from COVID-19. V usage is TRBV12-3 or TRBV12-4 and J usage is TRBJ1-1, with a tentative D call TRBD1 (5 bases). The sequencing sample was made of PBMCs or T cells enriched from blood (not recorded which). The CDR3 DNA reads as TGTGCCAGCAGTTGGGGGGAGAACACTGAAGCTTTCTTT. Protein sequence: CASSWGENTEAFF.